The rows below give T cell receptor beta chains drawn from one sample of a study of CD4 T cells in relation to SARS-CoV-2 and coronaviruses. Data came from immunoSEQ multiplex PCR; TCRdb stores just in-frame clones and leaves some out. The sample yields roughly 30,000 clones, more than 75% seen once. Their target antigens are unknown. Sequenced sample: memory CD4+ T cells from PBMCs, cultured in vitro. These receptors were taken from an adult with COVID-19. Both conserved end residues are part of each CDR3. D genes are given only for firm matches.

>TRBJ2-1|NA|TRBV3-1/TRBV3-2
CASSQDYNEQFF
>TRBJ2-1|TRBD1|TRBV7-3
CASSAGQGLEQFF
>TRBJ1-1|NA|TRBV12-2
CASRSTHREEAFF
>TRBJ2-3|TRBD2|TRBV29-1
CSVEEDGRDTQYF
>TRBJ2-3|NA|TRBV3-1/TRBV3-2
CASSQDSMRDTQYF
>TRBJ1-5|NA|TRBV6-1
CASSDLSRNNQPQHF
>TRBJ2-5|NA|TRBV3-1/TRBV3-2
CASSQTPLLGETQYF
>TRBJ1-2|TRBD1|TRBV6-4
CASRPPGGTGGYGYTF
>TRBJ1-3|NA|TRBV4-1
CASSQGPGNSGNTIYF
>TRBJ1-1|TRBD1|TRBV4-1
CASSQTFRDRGRRTEAFF
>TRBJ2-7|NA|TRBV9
CASSAIGTSYEQYF
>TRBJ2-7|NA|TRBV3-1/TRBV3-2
CASSHRGHEQYF
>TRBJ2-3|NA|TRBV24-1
CATSDLGTDTDTQYF
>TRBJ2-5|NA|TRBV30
CAWSVLGGVQETQYF
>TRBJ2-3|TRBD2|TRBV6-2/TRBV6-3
CASSYLLARNSDTQYF
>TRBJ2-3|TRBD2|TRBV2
CASRIRKGTSGTTTDTQYF
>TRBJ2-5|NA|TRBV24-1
CATSDFKETQYF
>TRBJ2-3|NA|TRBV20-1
CSDGPRAQYF
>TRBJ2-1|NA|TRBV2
CASSDLEPRYNEQFF
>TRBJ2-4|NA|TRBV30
CAWSVRASKNIQYF
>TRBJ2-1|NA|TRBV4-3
CASSNGRGTYNEQFF
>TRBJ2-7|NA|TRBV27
CASSPTVTSYEQYF
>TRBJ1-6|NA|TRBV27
CASRGISSYNSPLHF
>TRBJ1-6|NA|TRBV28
CASRKGVSYNSPLHF
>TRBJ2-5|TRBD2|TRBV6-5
CASSPRTGGGKTQYF
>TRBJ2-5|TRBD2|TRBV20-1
CSASSGLAGDEETQYF
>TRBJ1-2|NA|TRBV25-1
CASSAAGPLDYGYTF
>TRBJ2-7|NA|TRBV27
CASSPVRGTYEQYF
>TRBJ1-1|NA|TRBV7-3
CASSLTRAMNTEAFF
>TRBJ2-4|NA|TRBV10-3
CAISESNVGDIQYF